The 15 T cell receptor beta chains listed next were all sequenced from one sample in a study of blood T cell repertoires in COVID-19. This table comes from immunoSEQ multiplex PCR, and its TCRdb copy is limited to in-frame clones, with some not included. The sample lists under 150,000 clones; almost 85% were seen once. Specimen: peripheral blood. These receptors all stem from a man aged 55 to 70 with acute or convalescent COVID-19.

The genes are TRBV5-5 and TRBJ2-7; 8 bases match TRBD2. Trimming at V came to 4 bases and at J to 0 bases, leaving 15 bases not matched to a gene. The germline V gene has CDR1 SGHKS and CDR2 YYEKEE (reference sequence). The CDR3 loop spans 18 amino acids. CDR3 loop: CASSPVGVSGSRSYEQYF. The DNA of the CDR3 is TGTGCCAGCAGCCCGGTAGGAGTCAGCGGGAGTCGCTCCTACGAGCAGTACTTC.

V and J are TRBV10-1 and TRBJ1-1; 11 bases agree with TRBD1. The CDR3 loop spans 15 amino acids. The ends lost 5 bases at V and 4 bases at J; junction bases unmatched: 6. CDR1 and CDR2 from the germline V gene are WNHNN and SYGVQD (reference sequence). CDR3 sequence: CASSRGQGASTEAFF. For the CDR3, the DNA is TGCGCCAGCAGTCGTGGACAGGGGGCGAGCACTGAAGCTTTCTTT.

This sequence joins TRBV7-8 and TRBJ2-2; 9 nucleotides agree with TRBD1. J gave up 5 bases and V 5 bases, and 3 bases lay outside the gene matches. CDR1 SGHVS and CDR2 FQNEAQ come from the germline V gene. The CDR3 is made up of 14 amino acids. The CDR3 here is CASSRDRVTGELFF. CDR3 DNA sequence: TGTGCCAGCAGCCGGGACAGGGTTACCGGGGAGCTGTTTTTT.

In nucleotides, the CDR3 is TGTGCCAGCAGGCCATCAAAAGCGACAGGCCCCGTCGAGGGTGAGCAGTTCTTC. Translated: CASRPSKATGPVEGEQFF. The gene calls are TRBV27 and TRBJ2-1, with a weak D call TRBD1 (6 bases). V gave up 6 bases and J gave up 9 bases, with 30 bases separating them. This CDR3 is 18 amino acids long. Germline V gene sequence: CDR1 MNHEY, CDR2 SMNVEV (reference sequence).

The rearrangement links TRBV12-5 to TRBJ1-5, with a tentative D call TRBD1 (6 bases). V was clipped by 3 bases and J by 6 bases, with 6 bases between them. CDR3 length equals 12 residues. The V gene's germline CDR1 is LGHNT and CDR2 FRNRAP. In DNA, the CDR3 is TGTGCTAGTGGTTTAGGGGGTCAGCCCCAGCATTTT. Protein sequence: CASGLGGQPQHF. Combining the CDR3 with reference TRBV12-5 and TRBJ1-5 gives the whole variable domain DARVTQTPRHKVTEMGQEVTMRCQPILGHNTVFWYRQTMMQGLELLAYFRNRAPLDDSGMPKDRFSAEMPDATLATLKIQPSEPRDSAVYFCASGLGGQPQHFGDGTRLSIL.

V is TRBV30 and J is TRBJ1-2; D possibly corresponds to TRBD1 (5 bases). Germline V CDR1 and CDR2: GTSNPN, SVGIG (reference sequence). The CDR3 totals 13 residues. V lost 6 bases and J 4 bases, leaving 15 bases between the germline ends. CDR3 sequence reads: CACPSGRAYGYTF. The CDR3, as DNA: TGTGCCTGCCCGAGTGGCAGGGCCTATGGCTACACCTTC.

The genes are TRBV6-5 and TRBJ2-7; the D is unclear. Between the trimmed V and J ends, which lost 0 bases and 0 bases, there was a span of 9 bases. This CDR3 has 15 amino acids. CDR1 is MNHEY and CDR2 is SVGAGI in the germline V gene. Here the CDR3 reads CASSYSSLVSYEQYF. The CDR3 DNA reads TGTGCCAGCAGTTACTCGAGTCTGGTCTCCTACGAGCAGTACTTC.

The chain combines TRBV7-6 with TRBJ2-1, with 11 nucleotides matching TRBD2. The J segment lost 9 bases and the V segment lost 5 bases, leaving 9 bases of the junction unmatched. CDR3 size: 15 residues. In germline, CDR1 is SGHVS, CDR2 FNYEAQ. The CDR3, as DNA: TGTGCCAGCAGCCCCAATAGCGGGAGGGTCAGTGAGCAGTTCTTC. Translating gives CASSPNSGRVSEQFF.

This clone appeared a single time. The chain employs TRBV12-5 and TRBJ1-6; D unclear. The CDR3 sequence is 11 residues long. CDR1 is LGHNT, CDR2 FRNRAP, per germline. The V end was cut by 6 bases, the J end by 13 bases, with 10 bases between. In DNA form, the CDR3 reads TGTGCTAGTGGACATGATGCTCCCCTCCACTTT. It is translated as CASGHDAPLHF.

The chain is built from TRBV14 and TRBJ2-1; TRBD2 matches at 10 bases. The germline CDR1 and CDR2 sequences are SGHDN and FVKESK. Trimming took 0 bases from V and 4 from J; bases not matched to a gene: 3. The CDR3 runs 16 residues. The CDR3 loop is CASSQDLLAGYNEQFF. The CDR3 coding sequence is TGTGCCAGCAGCCAAGATTTACTAGCGGGGTACAATGAGCAGTTCTTC. Full variable domain (rest looked up from reference TRBV14 and TRBJ2-1): EAGVTQFPSHSVIEKGQTVTLRCDPISGHDNLYWYRRVMGKEIKFLLHFVKESKQDESGMPNNRFLAERTGGTYSTLKVQPAELEDSGVYFCASSQDLLAGYNEQFFGPGTRLTVL.

The J gene is TRBJ1-1, the V gene TRBV14, with D perhaps TRBD1 (5 bases). Germline-derived CDR1 and CDR2 are SGHDN and FVKESK. The V and J ends lost 0 bases and 0 bases respectively, with 14 bases between them. This CDR3 comprises 17 residues. CDR3 sequence reads: CASSQEAGGVLNTEAFF. Written as DNA, the CDR3 is TGTGCCAGCAGCCAAGAGGCTGGGGGGGTTTTGAACACTGAAGCTTTCTTT.

The rearrangement uses TRBV3-1 (or the pseudogene TRBV3-2) and TRBJ2-7; 10 positions match TRBD1. The CDR3 contains 14 residues. V trimming: 4 bases; J trimming: 2 bases; junction bases outside the gene matches: 2. Germline V gene lookup returns CDR1 LGHDT and CDR2 YNNKEL (reference sequence). The chain's CDR3 is CASSLGQGAYEQYF. CDR3 DNA sequence: TGTGCCAGCAGCCTCGGACAGGGGGCCTACGAGCAGTACTTC.

This clone occurred a few times. The CDR3: CASSILQTGSGGYTF. Here the CDR3 DNA reads TGTGCCAGTAGTATATTGCAGACAGGGAGCGGTGGCTACACCTTC. This chain links TRBV19 with TRBJ1-2; 7 bases align to TRBD1. Germline trimming cut 2 bases from V and 7 bases from J; bases unmatched to any gene: 10. Germline values: CDR1 LNHDA, CDR2 SQIVND (reference sequence). CDR3 length: 15 amino acids.

The CDR3: CAWSGAGPGELFF. The CDR3 DNA reads as TGTGCCTGGAGTGGGGCAGGGCCCGGGGAGCTGTTTTTT. The chain recombines TRBV30 with TRBJ2-2; TRBD1 is a possible D gene (5 bases). The CDR3 is made up of 13 amino acids. The V and J ends lost 1 base and 6 bases respectively, with 9 bases between them. Germline V gives CDR1 GTSNPN, CDR2 SVGIG (reference sequence).

This clone was recorded a few times. This sequence joins TRBV27 and TRBJ2-6; D perhaps matches TRBD1 (6 bases). With 8 bases removed from V and 1 base from J, the gap between germline ends came to 9 bases. The CDR3 length is 14 residues. Per the germline V gene, CDR1 is MNHEY and CDR2 is SMNVEV (reference sequence). The chain's CDR3 is CASATGSGANVLTF. The CDR3 DNA reads as TGTGCCAGCGCTACAGGGTCTGGGGCCAACGTCCTGACTTTC.